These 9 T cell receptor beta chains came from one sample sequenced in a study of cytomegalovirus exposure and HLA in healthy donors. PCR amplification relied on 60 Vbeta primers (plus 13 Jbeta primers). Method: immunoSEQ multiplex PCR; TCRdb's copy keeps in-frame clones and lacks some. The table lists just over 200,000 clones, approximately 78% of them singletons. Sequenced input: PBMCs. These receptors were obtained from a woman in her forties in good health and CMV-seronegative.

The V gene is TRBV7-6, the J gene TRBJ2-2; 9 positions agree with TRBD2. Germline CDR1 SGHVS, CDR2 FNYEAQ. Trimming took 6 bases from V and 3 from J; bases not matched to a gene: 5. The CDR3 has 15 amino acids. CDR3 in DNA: TGTGCCAGCAGTAAGAGACTAGCGGACACCGGGGAGCTGTTTTTT. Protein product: CASSKRLADTGELFF.

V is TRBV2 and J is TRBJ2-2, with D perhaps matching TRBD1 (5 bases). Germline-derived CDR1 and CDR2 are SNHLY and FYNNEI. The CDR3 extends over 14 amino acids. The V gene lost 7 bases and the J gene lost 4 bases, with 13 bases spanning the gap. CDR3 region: CASNSARVTGELFF. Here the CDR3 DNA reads TGTGCCAGCAACTCGGCCAGGGTCACCGGGGAGCTGTTTTTT.

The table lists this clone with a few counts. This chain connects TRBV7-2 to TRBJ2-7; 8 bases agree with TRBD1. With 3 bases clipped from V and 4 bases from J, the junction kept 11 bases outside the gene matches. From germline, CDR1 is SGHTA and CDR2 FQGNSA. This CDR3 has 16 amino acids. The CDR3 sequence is CASSLGSGTGLYEQYF. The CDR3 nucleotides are TGTGCCAGCAGCTTGGGGTCCGGGACAGGTCTTTACGAGCAGTACTTC.

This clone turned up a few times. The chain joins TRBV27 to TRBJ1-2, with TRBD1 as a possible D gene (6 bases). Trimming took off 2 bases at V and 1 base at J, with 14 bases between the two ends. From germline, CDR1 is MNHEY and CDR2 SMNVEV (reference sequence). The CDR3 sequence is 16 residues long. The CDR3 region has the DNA TGTGCCAGCAGTTTAAGCGGGACAAGGTTTAACTATGGCTACACCTTC. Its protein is CASSLSGTRFNYGYTF.

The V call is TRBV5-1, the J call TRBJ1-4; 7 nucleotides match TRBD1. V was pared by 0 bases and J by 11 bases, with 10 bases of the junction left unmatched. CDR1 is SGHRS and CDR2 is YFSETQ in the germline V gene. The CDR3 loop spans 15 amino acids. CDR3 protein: CASSLETGSEGKLFF. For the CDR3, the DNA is TGCGCCAGCAGCTTGGAGACAGGGTCCGAGGGGAAACTGTTTTTT.

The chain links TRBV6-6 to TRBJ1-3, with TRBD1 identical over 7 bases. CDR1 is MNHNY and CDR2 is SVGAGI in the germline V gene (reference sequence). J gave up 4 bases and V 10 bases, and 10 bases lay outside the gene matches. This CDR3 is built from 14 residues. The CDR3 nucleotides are TGTGCCACCGCCGGGACAGCGTCAGGAAACACCATATATTTT. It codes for CATAGTASGNTIYF.

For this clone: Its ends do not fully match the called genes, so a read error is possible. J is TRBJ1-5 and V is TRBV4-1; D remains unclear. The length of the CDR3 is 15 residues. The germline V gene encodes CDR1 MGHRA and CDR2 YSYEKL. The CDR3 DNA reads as TGCGCCAGCAGCCAAGAGCGGTATAGCAATCAGCCCCAGCCTTTT. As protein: CASSQERYSNQPQPF.

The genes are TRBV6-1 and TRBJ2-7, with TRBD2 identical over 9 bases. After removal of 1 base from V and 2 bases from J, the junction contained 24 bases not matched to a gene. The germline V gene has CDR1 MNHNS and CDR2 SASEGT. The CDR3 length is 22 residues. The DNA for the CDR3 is TGTGCCAGCAGTGAAGAAGCATGGATAGCGGGAGCTTCGACTAACCACCCCTACGAGCAGTACTTC. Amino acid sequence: CASSEEAWIAGASTNHPYEQYF.

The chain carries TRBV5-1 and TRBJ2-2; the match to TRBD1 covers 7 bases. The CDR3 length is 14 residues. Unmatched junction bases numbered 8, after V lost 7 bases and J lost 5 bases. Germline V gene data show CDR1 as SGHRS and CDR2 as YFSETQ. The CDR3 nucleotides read TGCGCCAGCGAGGGGGACAGTTCGACCGGGGAGCTGTTTTTT. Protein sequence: CASEGDSSTGELFF.